A selection of T cell receptor beta chains follows, all from one sample in a study of graft-versus-host responses after intestinal transplantation. Only in-frame clones appear in the TCRdb table, and some are missing; sequencing was by immunoSEQ multiplex PCR. This sample has 20,000 to 25,000 clones, with 94% found just once. The sequences come from PBMCs, collected 156 days after intestinal transplant. These receptors came from a human patient who received an intestinal transplant, so some T cells may come from the graft donor. Both conserved end residues are part of each CDR3. A D gene is named only where the DNA matches it firmly. The size of a clone is reported for some rows only, either as once, few or many, or as a class for expanded clones.

v_call	d_call	clone_size	j_call	cdr3_nt	cdr3_aa
TRBV4-3	TRBD2	once	TRBJ2-6	TGCGCCAGCAGCCAAGATCCGCGGGGGAACTCTGGGGCCAACGTCCTGACTTTC	CASSQDPRGNSGANVLTF
TRBV27	TRBD2	NA	TRBJ2-2	TGTGCCAGCAGCGGAGGGTTAGCGGGAGAGGCGAACACCGGGGAGCTGTTTTTT	CASSGGLAGEANTGELFF
TRBV7-8	TRBD1	once	TRBJ1-5	TGTGCCAGCAGCTTAGCCGGGACAGCGCAAGGATACAATCAGCCCCAGCATTTT	CASSLAGTAQGYNQPQHF
TRBV19	NA	NA	TRBJ2-7	TGTGCCAGTAGTATAGACTCTAGGCAGACCTCCTACGAGCAGTACTTC	CASSIDSRQTSYEQYF
TRBV19	NA	NA	TRBJ1-1	TGTGCCAGTAGTATAGAGGCCCCCCCGACAGGCTCCATGAACACTGAAGCTTTCTTT	CASSIEAPPTGSMNTEAFF
TRBV9	TRBD1	NA	TRBJ2-1	TGTGCCAGCAGCGTGGGGACAGGGGGCTTCTACAATGAGCAGTTCTTC	CASSVGTGGFYNEQFF
TRBV29-1	NA	NA	TRBJ2-1	TGCAGCGTTGAAAGCTCCTACAATGAGCAGTTCTTC	CSVESSYNEQFF
TRBV6-1	NA	NA	TRBJ1-1	TGTGCCAGCAGTGAATTTATCGATTGGAGCCCCAACACTGAAGCTTTCTTT	CASSEFIDWSPNTEAFF
TRBV18	TRBD1	NA	TRBJ1-1	TGTGCCAGCTCAGCAGTGACAGGGTCGAACACTGAAGCTTTCTTT	CASSAVTGSNTEAFF
TRBV2	NA	once	TRBJ2-1	TGTGCCAGCAGTGAAGCGCTAAGGCAGGGGTCCTACAATGAGCAGTTCTTC	CASSEALRQGSYNEQFF
TRBV5-1	NA	NA	TRBJ2-3	TGCGCCAGCGCAGACAGAGGGGGGGCCGGAGATACGCAGTATTTT	CASADRGGAGDTQYF
TRBV30	TRBD2	NA	TRBJ2-7	TGTGCCTGGAGTCAGGCTAGCGGGAGCTACGAGCAGTACTTC	CAWSQASGSYEQYF
TRBV11-2	TRBD2	NA	TRBJ2-1	TGCGCCAGCAGCTCAGGGACTAGCGGGGCTAGCTCCTACAATGAGCAGTTCTTC	CASSSGTSGASSYNEQFF
TRBV30	NA	NA	TRBJ1-3	TGTGCCTGGGGGACTATCGTCTCTGGAAACACCATATATTTT	CAWGTIVSGNTIYF
TRBV7-2	TRBD2	NA	TRBJ2-5	TGTGCCAGCAGCCCCGTCGTACTAGCGGGAGGGCTAAATCAAGAGACCCAGTACTTC	CASSPVVLAGGLNQETQYF
TRBV6-5	NA	NA	TRBJ1-3	TGTGCCAGCAGCCCCGAACAGGGAGACACCATATATTTT	CASSPEQGDTIYF
TRBV18	TRBD1	NA	TRBJ1-1	TGTGCCAGCTCACAATCCGGGACAGGTGACACTGAAGCTTTCTTT	CASSQSGTGDTEAFF
TRBV6-5	NA	NA	TRBJ1-1	TGTGCCAGCACCACAGCGGGTTGGTACACTGAAGCTTTCTTT	CASTTAGWYTEAFF
TRBV19	NA	NA	TRBJ1-1	TGTGCCAGTAGTCCGGGACTGGCCACTGAAGCTTTCTTT	CASSPGLATEAFF
TRBV9	NA	NA	TRBJ2-2	TGTGCCAGCAGCGTAAGGGCGGGCCTGAATAACACCGGGGAGCTGTTTTTT	CASSVRAGLNNTGELFF
TRBV5-5	TRBD1	NA	TRBJ1-1	TGTGCCAGCAGCTTCGTACAGGGGGCCTTTGAAGCTTTCTTT	CASSFVQGAFEAFF
TRBV5-1	NA	NA	TRBJ1-1	TGCGCCAGCAGCTTGACACGGAGTCTTACTGAAGCTTTCTTT	CASSLTRSLTEAFF
TRBV2	NA	NA	TRBJ2-5	TGTGCCAGCGGCTACGCCCAAGAGACCCAGTACTTC	CASGYAQETQYF
TRBV19	NA	NA	TRBJ1-1	TGTGCCAGTAGTTTCGGGACAACCAACACTGAAGCTTTCTTT	CASSFGTTNTEAFF
TRBV10-2	NA	NA	TRBJ1-1	TGCGCCAGCAGGACCCCAGGGTTGTACACTGAAGCTTTCTTT	CASRTPGLYTEAFF
TRBV2	NA	NA	TRBJ2-3	TGTGCCAGCAGTCAAGTAGCGGAGGACACAGATACGCAGTATTTT	CASSQVAEDTDTQYF
TRBV27	TRBD1	once	TRBJ2-5	TGTGCCAGCAGCCACCTGCCCGGGACAGGGGCGGTAGAGACCCAGTACTTC	CASSHLPGTGAVETQYF
TRBV30	TRBD2	NA	TRBJ2-3	TGTGCCTGGAGCGCTAGCGGGGGGGCCACAGATACGCAGTATTTT	CAWSASGGATDTQYF
TRBV5-1	TRBD2	few	TRBJ2-5	TGCGCCAGCAGCTTTATTAGCGGGGTAGGAGAGACCCAGTACTTC	CASSFISGVGETQYF
TRBV4-2	TRBD2	NA	TRBJ2-7	TGTGCCAGCAGCCAAGGAGTTCTGGGCGGGAGGTACGAGCAGTACTTC	CASSQGVLGGRYEQYF
TRBV4-2	NA	NA	TRBJ1-5	TGTGCCAGCAGCCAAGAAAGGCAGCTTAGCAATCAGCCCCAGCATTTT	CASSQERQLSNQPQHF
TRBV7-8	NA	NA	TRBJ2-5	TGTGCCAGCAGCACAGGCTCCTACCAAGAGACCCAGTACTTC	CASSTGSYQETQYF
TRBV29-1	NA	NA	TRBJ2-1	TGCAGCGTTGATCATGGGGTCCGCAATGAGCAGTTCTTC	CSVDHGVRNEQFF
TRBV6-6	NA	once	TRBJ2-7	TGTGCCAGCAGTTACTCCAACTTGGGGGAGCAGTACTTC	CASSYSNLGEQYF
TRBV11-2	NA	NA	TRBJ2-5	TGTGCCAGCAGCTTAGGCGGCAGGGGAGGGGTGACCCAGTACTTC	CASSLGGRGGVTQYF
TRBV7-6	TRBD1	NA	TRBJ2-7	TGTGCCAGCAGCCCAGCTCAGGGGGTTATTCACGAGCAGTACTTC	CASSPAQGVIHEQYF
TRBV11-3	NA	once	TRBJ2-1	TGTGCCAGCAGCTTAGAAGTCAATGAGCAGTTCTTC	CASSLEVNEQFF
TRBV6-1	NA	few	TRBJ2-3	TGTGCCAGCAGTGAACTTATGGGAACAGATACGCAGTATTTT	CASSELMGTDTQYF
TRBV19	NA	NA	TRBJ2-7	TGTGCCAGTATAGTATATGGGGTTTTGATCGAGCAGTACTTC	CASIVYGVLIEQYF